The sequence of this T cell receptor (beta chain) was determined in a study of cytomegalovirus exposure and HLA in healthy donors. As for the study in general: T cells numbering about 179 million yielded some 120 million unique TCR beta sequences in an earlier analysis.

The PCR employed 60 Vbeta primers together with 13 Jbeta primers. Measured with immunoSEQ multiplex PCR; TCRdb has only the in-frame clones, and not every one. The repertoire includes about 160,000 clones, around 80% of them detected once, and roughly 6.7% sits in the top ten. Germline V gene sequence: CDR1 SGHAT, CDR2 FQNNGV. V lost 5 bases and J lost 4; bases outside the gene matches: 13. The CDR3 is 19 amino acids. The sequence was collected from a man in his forties or fifties in good health and CMV-seropositive. The J gene is TRBJ2-2, the V gene TRBV11-2, with 13 bases identical to TRBD2. Source material: PBMCs. CDR3 sequence (DNA): TGTGCCAGCAGCCCTCTTGGGGGACTAGCGGGATCCGGCACCGGGGAGCTGTTTTTT. Encoded protein: CASSPLGGLAGSGTGELFF.